The sequence of this T cell receptor beta chain was determined in a study of control samples from healthy donors and cancer patients. The CDR3 totals 13 residues. Germline loops: CDR1 MNHEY, CDR2 SVGEGT. Trimming pared 2 bases from V and 5 bases from J, leaving 10 bases between. Clones were read by immunoSEQ multiplex PCR, and TCRdb kept only the in-frame ones, dropping some. In the table there are about 160,000 clones, less than 95% of which are singletons. The sequenced material came from PBMCs. The receptor comes from a man between 60 and 70 years old with colorectal cancer. The chain couples TRBV6-2 or TRBV6-3 to TRBJ2-7, with D possibly TRBD2 on 5 matching bases. The CDR3 reads CASSYTRGNEQYF. In DNA form, the CDR3 reads TGTGCCAGCAGTTACACTAGAGGGAACGAGCAGTACTTC.